What follows are 9 T cell receptor beta chains derived from one specimen sequenced in a study of CD8 T cells in ankylosing spondylitis. TCRdb processed the 5' RACE reads anew with MiXCR; each CDR3 protein has one entry. The data show 300,000 to 400,000 distinct CDR3 sequences, about 9.9% seen once. What was sequenced was blood, either unsorted or a sorted T cell fraction (not recorded which). Every receptor here comes from a female donor with ankylosing spondylitis or in good health (not recorded which).

This clonotype was counted between two and nine times. The J gene is TRBJ1-2, the V gene TRBV5-6; D is perhaps TRBD1 (5 bases). Germline V gene data show CDR1 as SGHDT and CDR2 as YYEEEE. Trimming removed 4 bases at V and 1 base at J, with 11 bases between. This CDR3 has 14 residues. CDR3 nucleotides: TGTGCCAGCAGCCCGAACAGGATTAACTATGGCTACACCTTC. It is translated as CASSPNRINYGYTF.

This clonotype was seen more than once but under ten times. The chain employs TRBV5-1 and TRBJ2-1, with D perhaps TRBD2 (5 bases). The CDR3 runs to 15 residues. Deletions cut 2 bases from V and 8 bases from J, with 17 bases between. Looked up from germline, CDR1 is SGHRS and CDR2 is YFSETQ. The CDR3 reads CASSFERPSADEQFF. In DNA form, the CDR3 reads TGCGCCAGCAGCTTCGAGAGACCCTCAGCGGATGAGCAGTTCTTC.

This clonotype was seen many times. CDR3 DNA sequence: TGCGCCAGCAGCTTGGCCGGCCAGGCCTTTGAAACCGGGGAGCTGTTTTTT. This translates into CASSLAGQAFETGELFF. The V and J genes are TRBV5-1 and TRBJ2-2, with D hard to call. V was cut by 0 bases and J by 5 bases, with 17 bases left in between. This CDR3 spans 17 amino acids. Germline V gene data show CDR1 as SGHRS and CDR2 as YFSETQ.

This clonotype was recorded many times. CDR3 residues: CSASQTSGINEQFF. The DNA of the CDR3 is TGCAGTGCTAGTCAAACTAGCGGAATCAATGAGCAGTTCTTC. The V gene is TRBV20-1, the J gene TRBJ2-1; 8 bases agree with TRBD2. This CDR3 is built from 14 residues. The germline V gene encodes CDR1 DFQATT and CDR2 SNEGSKA (reference sequence). Losses at the gene ends were 3 bases for V and 6 bases for J; bases not matched to a gene: 7.

This clonotype was seen many times. This chain links TRBV27 with TRBJ1-2; TRBD1 agrees at 10 bases. Trimming removed 5 bases from V and 4 bases from J; junction bases left unmatched: 4. Germline CDR1 reads MNHEY; CDR2 reads SMNVEV (reference sequence). CDR3 size: 14 residues. CDR3 residues: CASSGTGAVYGYTF. The CDR3 DNA is TGTGCCAGCAGTGGGACAGGGGCGGTCTATGGCTACACCTTC.

In this sample, this clonotype turned up many times. The V and J genes are TRBV7-9 and TRBJ2-7; D is possibly TRBD1 (6 bases). Trimming pared 1 base from V and 0 bases from J, leaving 13 bases between. The germline V gene encodes CDR1 SEHNR and CDR2 FQNEAQ (reference sequence). This CDR3 is built from 16 residues. CDR3: CASSLVQTGSSYEQYF. CDR3 bases: TGTGCCAGCAGCTTAGTCCAGACAGGCAGCTCCTACGAGCAGTACTTC.

This clonotype has just a few counts. V and J are TRBV20-1 and TRBJ2-7, with no clear D. V dropped 0 bases and J dropped 5 bases, with 5 bases sitting between them. CDR3 size: 11 residues. Germline CDR1 is DFQATT and CDR2 is SNEGSKA (reference sequence). CDR3 in amino acids: CSAREGHEQYF. CDR3 DNA sequence: TGCAGTGCTAGAGAAGGCCACGAGCAGTACTTC.

This clonotype was seen a handful of times. The rearrangement joins TRBV18 to TRBJ2-7; D is possibly TRBD1 (5 bases). This CDR3 is 15 amino acids long. Germline loops: CDR1 KGHSH, CDR2 LQKENI. The V end was cut by 0 bases, the J end by 7 bases, with 16 bases between. The CDR3, as DNA: TGTGCCAGCTCACCACCTCGCGGCAGGGAAGTGGAGCAGTACTTC. Amino acid sequence: CASSPPRGREVEQYF.

This clonotype came up many times. The chain is built from TRBV20-1 and TRBJ1-1, with D possibly being TRBD1 (5 bases). V gave up 2 bases and J gave up 3 bases, with 13 bases separating them. The germline CDR1 and CDR2 sequences are DFQATT and SNEGSKA (reference sequence). The CDR3 has 14 amino acids. This CDR3 reads CSARIGGGDTEAFF. As DNA, the CDR3 is TGCAGTGCTAGAATCGGGGGAGGGGACACTGAAGCTTTCTTT.